This T cell receptor (beta chain) was sequenced in a study of blood T cell repertoires in COVID-19 (dated by TCRdb to the early 2020s). Some background on the complete study: Samples from collaborators originated in the United States, Italy and Spain and spanned both the acute and convalescent phases of COVID-19. The prospective study material was composed of cDNA or gDNA derived from T cells, B-cell-depleted T cells, or PBMCs. Deeply sampled blood TCRbeta repertoires from subjects exposed to, actively infected with, or recovered from COVID-19 were included in the dataset. The repertoires were released in a freely available public database meant as a resource for research on the immune response to SARS-CoV-2. The samples were drawn from two sources: the first 160 participants of the ongoing ImmuneRACE study, and fewer than 1,500 subjects contributed by 6 global collaborators. A de-identified subject ID, COVID-19 status, age in years and sex were almost always included in the sample metadata. Where available, HLA class I and class II types were taken from metadata supplied by the sample provider and were not determined by assay-based typing.

Each collaborating institution followed its own protocols to collect whole blood in K2EDTA tubes. Collaborator samples were shipped for TCRbeta analysis as frozen whole blood, isolated PBMCs, or DNA extracted from either sample type. As to this clone: Its antigen target is currently unknown. No much larger clone exists at a distance of one base, and base qualities are not known.

TCRbeta CDR3 regions were amplified from genomic DNA using the immunoSEQ Assay, a bias-controlled multiplex PCR. In the source study's methods: Within the assay, amplification of reference gene primers was used to estimate how many nucleated cells each sample contained. Sequence reads were collapsed and filtered to measure the absolute abundance of every unique TCRbeta CDR3 rearrangement. For each sample, productive Simpson clonality was calculated by taking the square root of Simpson's diversity index across productive rearrangements. Sourced from immuneACCESS, this table was stored by TCRdb with only in-frame sequences that have V and J called. A share of the clones is absent; for the studies checked, an unresolved V gene accounts for under half, and the remainder has no known explanation. Clone size and the V and J calls come from that table; the DNA yielded D and trimming. The sample table lists roughly 60,000 clones, roughly 84% of them with a count of one. Together, the top ten hold less than 6.5% of the sample.

The paper's findings and limits, for the study overall: Clinical and demographic metadata were provided uncurated, with the amount varying by source and participant.

The junction carries 15 bases between V and J, which are trimmed by 3 bases and 6 bases respectively. The CDR3 measures 15 amino acids from cysteine to phenylalanine. Just the 45-base CDR3 DNA is kept, in frame starting at base 1. As encoded in the germline V gene (reference sequence), CDR1 is SGHNT while CDR2 is YYREEE. Sequenced input: peripheral blood. The source of this sequence is a woman aged 60 to 75 with acute or convalescent COVID-19. The rearrangement combines TRBV5-4 with TRBJ2-2; the D gene is perhaps TRBD2, on 5 matching bases. Here the CDR3 is given as CASSSSGLVSGELFF. The DNA reads TGTGCCAGCAGCTCTTCGGGGTTAGTTTCCGGGGAGCTGTTTTTT.